A selection of T cell receptor beta chains follows, all from one sample in a study of CXCR3-negative and CXCR3-positive naive CD8 T cells. Each CDR3 protein gets one entry in TCRdb, which reprocessed the 5' RACE reads and gives no DNA. The table gives about 81,000 distinct CDR3 sequences; the top ten clones make up about 1.4% of it. The specimen sequenced was naive CXCR3- CD8+ T cells from blood. These receptors were obtained from a human donor in good health. Some clones in this sample may be carry-over from other donors' samples. Both conserved end residues are part of each CDR3. Fields, in order: V gene, J gene, CDR3 protein.

TRBV5-1,TRBJ2-7,CASSPLPPYEQYF
TRBV10-3,TRBJ2-7,CAISDMAGGSYEQYF
TRBV20-1,TRBJ1-2,CSARYWVDGYTF
TRBV9,TRBJ2-5,CASSAMSGDTQETQYF
TRBV29-1,TRBJ2-7,CSEVTVSYEQYF
TRBV20-1,TRBJ2-3,CSGWEDTDTQYF
TRBV10-3,TRBJ2-1,CAISEDTYNEQFF
TRBV6-2/TRBV6-3,TRBJ1-5,CASSQPRERFSSNQPQHF
TRBV27,TRBJ2-1,CASSWASGTEQFF
TRBV7-2,TRBJ2-7,CASSSLRDRGPEQYF
TRBV7-6,TRBJ2-2,CASSFGLNTGELFF
TRBV7-9,TRBJ1-4,CASSPVQNGNEKLFF
TRBV7-2,TRBJ1-2,CASSPGTVANYGYTF
TRBV10-3,TRBJ2-7,CAISEIRQGESSYEQYF
TRBV7-9,TRBJ2-3,CASSLDREGPLTQYF
TRBV29-1,TRBJ2-7,CSVETASYEQYF
TRBV29-1,TRBJ2-7,CSVAMVAGNEQYF
TRBV12-2,TRBJ2-7,CASRSMGGQGGYEQYF
TRBV7-9,TRBJ1-3,CASSRRQGIRSGNTIYF
TRBV5-1,TRBJ2-1,CASSSGQGQDEQFF
TRBV5-5,TRBJ1-1,CASSLYRSNTEAFF
TRBV12-3/TRBV12-4,TRBJ2-2,CAIMLAGDTGELFF
TRBV2,TRBJ2-2,CASSEALTTTGELFF
TRBV29-1,TRBJ1-1,CSVGFQGPRTEAFF
TRBV20-1,TRBJ2-3,CSARVSTSPQYF
TRBV6-6,TRBJ1-1,CASRLHRGGNTEAFF